This T cell receptor beta chain was obtained from a study of blood T cells in healthy people across ages. The wider study: Researchers report that template switching captured about one barcoded beta molecule per two T cells.

The CDR3 contains 17 residues. V shed 0 bases, J shed 5 bases, and the junction held 12 bases outside the gene matches. Germline-derived CDR1 and CDR2 are DFQATT and SNEGSKA (reference sequence). The authors ran a second PCR of about 7 to 12 cycles using a sample-barcoded 5' primer and a J-beta primer mix. Via MiXCR, TCRdb re-called the 5' RACE reads, giving one row per CDR3 protein. The data show more than 650,000 distinct CDR3 sequences, with roughly 50% seen just once and about 42% held by the top ten. The clonotype was recovered from a man older than 75 in good health. The chain couples TRBV20-1 to TRBJ2-5; 10 nucleotides line up with TRBD1. The sequencing input was blood. CDR3 region: CSARDAGTGVDWETQYF. The CDR3 nucleotides are TGCAGTGCTAGAGATGCCGGGACAGGGGTCGATTGGGAGACCCAGTACTTC.